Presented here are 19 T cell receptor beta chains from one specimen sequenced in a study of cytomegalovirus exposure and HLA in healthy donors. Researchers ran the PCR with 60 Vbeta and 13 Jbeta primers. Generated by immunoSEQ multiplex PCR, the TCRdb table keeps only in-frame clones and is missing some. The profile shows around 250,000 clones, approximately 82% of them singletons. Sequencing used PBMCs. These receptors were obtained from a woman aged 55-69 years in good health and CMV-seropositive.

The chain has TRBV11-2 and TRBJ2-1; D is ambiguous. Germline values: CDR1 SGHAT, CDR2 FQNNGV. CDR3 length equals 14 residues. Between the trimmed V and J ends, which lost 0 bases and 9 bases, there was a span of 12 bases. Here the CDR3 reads CASSLESYTGEQFF. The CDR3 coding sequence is TGTGCCAGCAGCTTAGAAAGCTATACGGGTGAGCAGTTCTTC.

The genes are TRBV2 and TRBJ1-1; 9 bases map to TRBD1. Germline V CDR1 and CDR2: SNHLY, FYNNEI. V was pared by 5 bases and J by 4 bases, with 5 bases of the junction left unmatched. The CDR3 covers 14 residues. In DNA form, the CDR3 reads TGTGCCAGCAGTAGGTTGGACAGGGGCACTGAAGCTTTCTTT. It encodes CASSRLDRGTEAFF.

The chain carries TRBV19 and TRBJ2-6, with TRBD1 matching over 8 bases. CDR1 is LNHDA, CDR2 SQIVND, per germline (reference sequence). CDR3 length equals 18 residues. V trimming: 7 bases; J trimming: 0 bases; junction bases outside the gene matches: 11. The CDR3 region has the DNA TGTGCCAGTATTGGGGACAGGATCCCCCACTCTGGGGCCAACGTCCTGACTTTC. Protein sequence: CASIGDRIPHSGANVLTF.

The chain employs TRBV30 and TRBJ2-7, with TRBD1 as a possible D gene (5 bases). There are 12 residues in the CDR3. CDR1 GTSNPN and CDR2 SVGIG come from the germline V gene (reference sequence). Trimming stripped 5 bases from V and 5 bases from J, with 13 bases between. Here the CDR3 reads CAWGARMDEQYF. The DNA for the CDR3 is TGTGCCTGGGGGGCCCGAATGGACGAGCAGTACTTC.

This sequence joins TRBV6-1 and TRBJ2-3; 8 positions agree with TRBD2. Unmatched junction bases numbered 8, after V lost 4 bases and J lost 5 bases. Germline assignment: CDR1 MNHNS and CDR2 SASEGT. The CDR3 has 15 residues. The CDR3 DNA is TGTGCCAGCAGTGTTAGAACTAGCGGTGGAGATACGCAGTATTTT. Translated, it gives CASSVRTSGGDTQYF.

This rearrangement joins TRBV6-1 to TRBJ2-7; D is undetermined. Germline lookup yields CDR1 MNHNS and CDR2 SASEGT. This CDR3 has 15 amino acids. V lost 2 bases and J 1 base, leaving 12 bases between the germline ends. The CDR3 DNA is TGTGCCAGCAGTGAATTTAGAGCTCCTTCCTACGAGCAGTACTTC. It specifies CASSEFRAPSYEQYF.

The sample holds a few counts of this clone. The CDR3 reads CASGLDSGSNNEQFF. The CDR3 DNA reads TGTGCCAGCGGACTAGATAGCGGGAGTAACAATGAGCAGTTCTTC. V is TRBV2 and J is TRBJ2-1; 9 bases line up with TRBD2. Germline V lookup: CDR1 SNHLY, CDR2 FYNNEI. The CDR3 spans 15 residues. The V and J ends lost 8 bases and 5 bases, in that order; junction bases with no gene match: 10. The variable domain in full, completed from reference TRBV2 and TRBJ2-1, reads EPEVTQTPSHQVTQMGQEVILRCVPISNHLYFYWYRQILGQKVEFLVSFYNNEISEKSEIFDDQFSVERPDGSNFTLKIRSTKLEDSAMYFCASGLDSGSNNEQFFGPGTRLTVL.

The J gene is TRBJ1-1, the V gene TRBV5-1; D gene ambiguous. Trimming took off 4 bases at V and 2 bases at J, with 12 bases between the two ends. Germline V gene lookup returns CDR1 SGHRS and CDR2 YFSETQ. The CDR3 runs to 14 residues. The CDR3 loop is CASSRDYENTEAFF. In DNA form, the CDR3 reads TGCGCCAGCAGCCGGGATTATGAAAACACTGAAGCTTTCTTT.

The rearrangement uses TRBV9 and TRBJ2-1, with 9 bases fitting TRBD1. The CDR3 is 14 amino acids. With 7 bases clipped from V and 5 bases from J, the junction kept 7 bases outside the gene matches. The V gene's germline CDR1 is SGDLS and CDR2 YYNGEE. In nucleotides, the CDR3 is TGTGCCAGCGCTCCGGGACAGGGAAACAATGAGCAGTTCTTC. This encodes CASAPGQGNNEQFF.

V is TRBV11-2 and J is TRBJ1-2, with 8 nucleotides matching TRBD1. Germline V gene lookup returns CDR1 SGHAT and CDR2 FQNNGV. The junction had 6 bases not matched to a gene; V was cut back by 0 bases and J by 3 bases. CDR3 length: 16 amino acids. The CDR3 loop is CASSLDLAGGHYGYTF. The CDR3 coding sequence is TGTGCCAGCAGCTTAGATCTCGCAGGGGGCCACTATGGCTACACCTTC.

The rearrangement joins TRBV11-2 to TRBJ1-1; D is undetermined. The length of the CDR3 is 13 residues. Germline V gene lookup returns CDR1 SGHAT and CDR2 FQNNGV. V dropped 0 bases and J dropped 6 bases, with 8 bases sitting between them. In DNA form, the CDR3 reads TGTGCCAGCAGCTTAGAGCCTCGCGCTGAAGCTTTCTTT. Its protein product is CASSLEPRAEAFF.

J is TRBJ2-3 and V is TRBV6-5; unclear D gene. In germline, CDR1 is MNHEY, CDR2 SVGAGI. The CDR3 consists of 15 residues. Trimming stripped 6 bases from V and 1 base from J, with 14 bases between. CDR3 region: CASSPKVAGTDTQYF. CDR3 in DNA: TGTGCCAGCAGCCCCAAAGTGGCGGGCACAGATACGCAGTATTTT.

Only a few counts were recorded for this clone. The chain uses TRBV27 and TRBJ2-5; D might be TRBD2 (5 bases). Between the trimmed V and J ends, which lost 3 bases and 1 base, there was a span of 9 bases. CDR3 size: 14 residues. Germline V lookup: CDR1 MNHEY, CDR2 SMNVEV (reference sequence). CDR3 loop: CASSFRTSQETQYF. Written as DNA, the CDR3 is TGTGCCAGCAGTTTTAGGACTTCCCAAGAGACCCAGTACTTC.

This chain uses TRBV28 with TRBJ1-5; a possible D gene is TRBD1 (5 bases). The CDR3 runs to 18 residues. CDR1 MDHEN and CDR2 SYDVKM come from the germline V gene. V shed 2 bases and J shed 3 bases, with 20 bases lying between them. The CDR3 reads CASSLITQYQGHNQPQHF. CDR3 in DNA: TGTGCCAGCAGTTTAATTACCCAGTACCAGGGCCACAATCAGCCCCAGCATTTT. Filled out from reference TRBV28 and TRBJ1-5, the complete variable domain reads DVKVTQSSRYLVKRTGEKVFLECVQDMDHENMFWYRQDPGLGLRLIYFSYDVKMKEKGDIPEGYSVSREKKERFSLILESASTNQTSMYLCASSLITQYQGHNQPQHFGDGTRLSIL.

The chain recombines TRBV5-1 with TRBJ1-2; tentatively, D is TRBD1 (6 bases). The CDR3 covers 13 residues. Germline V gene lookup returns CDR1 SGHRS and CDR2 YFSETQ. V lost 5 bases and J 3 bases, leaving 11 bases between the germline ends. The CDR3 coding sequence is TGCGCCAGCAGACAGGGCGGCGACTATGGCTACACCTTC. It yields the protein CASRQGGDYGYTF.

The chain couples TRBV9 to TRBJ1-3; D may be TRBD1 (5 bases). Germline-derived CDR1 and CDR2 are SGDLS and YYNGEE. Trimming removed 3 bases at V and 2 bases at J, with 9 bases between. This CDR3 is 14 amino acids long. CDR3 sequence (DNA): TGTGCCAGCAGCGAGGGGACTACTGGAAACACCATATATTTT. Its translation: CASSEGTTGNTIYF.

The CDR3 nucleotides read TGTGCCAGCAGTTCACTCGGGGAGAACACCGGGGAGCTGTTTTTT. Translated: CASSSLGENTGELFF. The chain links TRBV28 to TRBJ2-2, with D possibly matching TRBD2 (5 bases). Germline V gene sequence: CDR1 MDHEN, CDR2 SYDVKM. CDR3 length equals 15 residues. Trimming took off 4 bases at V and 1 base at J, with 10 bases between the two ends. The complete variable domain, with remaining parts taken from reference TRBV28 and TRBJ2-2, reads DVKVTQSSRYLVKRTGEKVFLECVQDMDHENMFWYRQDPGLGLRLIYFSYDVKMKEKGDIPEGYSVSREKKERFSLILESASTNQTSMYLCASSSLGENTGELFFGEGSRLTVL.

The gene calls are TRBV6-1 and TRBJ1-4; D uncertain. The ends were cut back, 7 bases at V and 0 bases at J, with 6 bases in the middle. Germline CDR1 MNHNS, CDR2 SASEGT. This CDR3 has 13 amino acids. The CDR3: CASKHTTNEKLFF. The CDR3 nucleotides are TGTGCCAGCAAACACACAACTAATGAAAAACTGTTTTTT.

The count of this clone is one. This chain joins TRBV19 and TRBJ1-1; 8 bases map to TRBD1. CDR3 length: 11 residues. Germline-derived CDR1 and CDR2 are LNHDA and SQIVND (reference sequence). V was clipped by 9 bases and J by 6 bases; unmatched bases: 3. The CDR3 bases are TGTGCCAGCAGGGGGCGGGCTGAAGCTTTCTTT. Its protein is CASRGRAEAFF.